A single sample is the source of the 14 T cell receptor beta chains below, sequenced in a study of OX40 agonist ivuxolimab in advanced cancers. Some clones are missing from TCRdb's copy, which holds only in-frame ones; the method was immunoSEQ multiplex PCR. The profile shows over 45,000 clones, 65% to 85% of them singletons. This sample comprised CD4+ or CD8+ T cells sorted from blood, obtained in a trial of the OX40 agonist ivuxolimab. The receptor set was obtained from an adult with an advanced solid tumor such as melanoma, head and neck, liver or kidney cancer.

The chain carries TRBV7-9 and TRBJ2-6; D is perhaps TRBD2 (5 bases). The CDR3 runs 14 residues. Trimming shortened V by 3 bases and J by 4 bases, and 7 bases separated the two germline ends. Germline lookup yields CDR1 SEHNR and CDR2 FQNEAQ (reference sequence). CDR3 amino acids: CASSFGLGANVLTF. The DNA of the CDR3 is TGTGCCAGCAGCTTCGGACTGGGGGCCAACGTCCTGACTTTC.

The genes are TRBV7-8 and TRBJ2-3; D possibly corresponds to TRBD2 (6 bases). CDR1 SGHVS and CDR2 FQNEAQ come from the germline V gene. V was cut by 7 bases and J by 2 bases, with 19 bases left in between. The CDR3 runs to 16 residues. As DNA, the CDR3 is TGTGCCAGCAAACTCTCAGGAGGGGCGCACACAGATACGCAGTATTTT. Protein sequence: CASKLSGGAHTDTQYF.

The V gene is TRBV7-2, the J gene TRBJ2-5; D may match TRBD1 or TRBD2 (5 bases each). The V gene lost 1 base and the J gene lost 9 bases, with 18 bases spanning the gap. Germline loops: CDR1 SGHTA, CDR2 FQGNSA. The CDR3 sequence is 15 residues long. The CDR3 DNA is TGTGCCAGCAGCTTAGGGGTAGCCCGGGAAGGGGCCCAGTACTTC. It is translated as CASSLGVAREGAQYF.

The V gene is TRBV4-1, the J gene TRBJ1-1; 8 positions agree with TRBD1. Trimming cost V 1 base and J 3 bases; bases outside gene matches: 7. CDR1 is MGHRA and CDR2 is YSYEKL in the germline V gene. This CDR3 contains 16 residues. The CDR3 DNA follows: TGCGCCAGCAGCCAAGGGACAGGGAGTCAGTACACTGAAGCTTTCTTT. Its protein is CASSQGTGSQYTEAFF.

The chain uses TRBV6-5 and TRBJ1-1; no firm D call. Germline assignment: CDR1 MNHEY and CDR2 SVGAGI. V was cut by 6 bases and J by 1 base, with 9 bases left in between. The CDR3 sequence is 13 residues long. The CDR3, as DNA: TGTGCCAGCAGCAGGACGGGGAACACTGAAGCTTTCTTT. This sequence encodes CASSRTGNTEAFF.

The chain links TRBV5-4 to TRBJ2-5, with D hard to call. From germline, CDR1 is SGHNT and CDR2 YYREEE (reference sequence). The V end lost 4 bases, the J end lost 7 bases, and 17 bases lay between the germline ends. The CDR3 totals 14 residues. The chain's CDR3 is CASSPDLDAWTQYF. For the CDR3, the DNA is TGTGCCAGCAGCCCGGACCTCGACGCGTGGACCCAGTACTTC.

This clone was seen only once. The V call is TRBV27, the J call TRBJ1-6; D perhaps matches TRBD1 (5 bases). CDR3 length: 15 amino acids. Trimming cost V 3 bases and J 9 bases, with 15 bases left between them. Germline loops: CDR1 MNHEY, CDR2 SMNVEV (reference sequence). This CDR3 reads CASSFGRGVSSPLHF. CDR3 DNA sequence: TGTGCCAGCAGTTTCGGGCGAGGGGTGAGTTCACCCCTCCACTTT.

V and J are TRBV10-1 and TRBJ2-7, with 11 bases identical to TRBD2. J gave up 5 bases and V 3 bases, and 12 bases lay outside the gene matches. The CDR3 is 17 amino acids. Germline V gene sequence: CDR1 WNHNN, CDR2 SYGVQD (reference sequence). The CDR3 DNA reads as TGCGCCAGCAGTGATATCCCTGGACTAGCGGGTAGACACGAGCAGTACTTC. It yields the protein CASSDIPGLAGRHEQYF.

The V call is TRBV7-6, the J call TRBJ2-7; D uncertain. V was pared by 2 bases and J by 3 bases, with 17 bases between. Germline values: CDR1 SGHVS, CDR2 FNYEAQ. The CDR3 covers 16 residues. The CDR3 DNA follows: TGTGCCAGCAGCTTATTATCGAGGTCAGATTACTACGAGCAGTACTTC. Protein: CASSLLSRSDYYEQYF.

In DNA form, the CDR3 reads TGCGCCAGCAGGTTTCTAGCGGGGGTTTTGGATGAGCAGTTCTTC. This encodes CASRFLAGVLDEQFF. This chain links TRBV5-1 with TRBJ2-1; 10 bases are shared with TRBD2. The junction had 10 bases not matched to a gene; V was cut back by 5 bases and J by 8 bases. In germline, CDR1 is SGHRS, CDR2 YFSETQ. There are 15 residues in the CDR3.

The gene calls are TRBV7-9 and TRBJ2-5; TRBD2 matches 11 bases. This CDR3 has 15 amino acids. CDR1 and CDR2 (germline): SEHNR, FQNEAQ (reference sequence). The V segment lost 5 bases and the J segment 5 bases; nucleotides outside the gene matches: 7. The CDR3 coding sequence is TGTGCCAGCAGCCCACTAGCGGGGGTTATGGAGACCCAGTACTTC. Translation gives CASSPLAGVMETQYF. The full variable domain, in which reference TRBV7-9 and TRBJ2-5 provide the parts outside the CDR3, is DTGVSQNPRHKITKRGQNVTFRCDPISEHNRLYWYRQTLGQGPEFLTYFQNEAQLEKSRLLSDRFSAERPKGSFSTLEIQRTEQGDSAMYLCASSPLAGVMETQYFGPGTRLLVL.

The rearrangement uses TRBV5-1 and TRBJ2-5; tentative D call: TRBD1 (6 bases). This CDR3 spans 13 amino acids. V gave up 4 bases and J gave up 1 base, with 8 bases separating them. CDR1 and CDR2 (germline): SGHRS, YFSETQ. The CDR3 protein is CASSRDTQETQYF. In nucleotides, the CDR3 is TGCGCCAGCAGCAGGGACACCCAAGAGACCCAGTACTTC. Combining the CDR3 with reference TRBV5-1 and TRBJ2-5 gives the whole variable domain KAGVTQTPRYLIKTRGQQVTLSCSPISGHRSVSWYQQTPGQGLQFLFEYFSETQRNKGNFPGRFSGRQFSNSRSEMNVSTLELGDSALYLCASSRDTQETQYFGPGTRLLVL.

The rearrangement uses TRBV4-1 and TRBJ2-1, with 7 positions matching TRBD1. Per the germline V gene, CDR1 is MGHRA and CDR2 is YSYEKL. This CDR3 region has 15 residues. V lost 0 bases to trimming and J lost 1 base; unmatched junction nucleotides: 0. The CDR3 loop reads CASSQDRGSYNEQFF. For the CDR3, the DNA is TGCGCCAGCAGCCAAGACAGGGGGTCCTACAATGAGCAGTTCTTC.

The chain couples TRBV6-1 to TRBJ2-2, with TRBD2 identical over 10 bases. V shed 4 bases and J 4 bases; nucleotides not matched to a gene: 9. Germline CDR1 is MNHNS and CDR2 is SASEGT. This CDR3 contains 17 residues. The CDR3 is CASSGLAGAPGTGELFF. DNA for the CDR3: TGTGCCAGCAGTGGGCTAGCGGGGGCCCCGGGCACCGGGGAGCTGTTTTTT.